The clone carrying this TCR beta chain was picked up a small number of times. What it binds is unknown. The V gene lost 6 bases and the J gene lost 0 bases, with 18 bases spanning the gap. The CDR3 consists of 17 residues. The data were taken from a study of identical twins. Study-level points and caveats: Within monozygotic twins, out-of-frame TCR alpha sharing was underestimated by the models.

Each CDR3 protein is one row after TCRdb ran MiXCR on the 5' RACE reads. Found here are some 1,600,000 distinct CDR3 sequences, about 31% of them singletons; the top ten hold 0.25% to 0.3%. Healthy Caucasian individuals made up all the donors. Sequenced input: cord blood. The clonotype originates from a newborn girl in good health. The chain employs TRBV12-3 or TRBV12-4 and TRBJ2-4; D gene unclear. The DNA for the CDR3 is TGTGCCAGCAGCCCCTATTACGGTAGCCTAGCCAAAAACATTCAGTACTTC. Translated: CASSPYYGSLAKNIQYF.